The 10 T cell receptor beta chains given below trace back to one sample, sequenced in a study of neurological immune-mediated disorders (dated by TCRdb to between 2018 and 2020). The library came from 5' RACE. Sequencing relied on an Illumina HiSeq 2500. TCRdb handled the public reads itself, with Q25 trimming in fastp and clone calling in MiXCR, and kept productive beta chains. Rows with a matching CDR3 protein are joined into one entry that keeps the most common DNA and genes. The sample table contains approximately 60,000 distinct CDR3 sequences; only one count was recorded for under 4.5% of them. 2.5% to 4% of the sample is held by the ten biggest clonotypes. Source material: PBMCs. All receptors derive from a young woman with multiple sclerosis.

The chain is built from TRBV11-2 and TRBJ2-3; the match to TRBD2 covers 9 bases. V shed 5 bases, J shed 2 bases, and the junction held 8 bases outside the gene matches. This CDR3 region has 16 residues. Germline CDR1 and CDR2: SGHAT and FQNNGV. The CDR3 spells CASSRPSGGFTDTQYF. Written as DNA, the CDR3 is TGTGCCAGCAGCAGACCGAGCGGGGGGTTCACAGATACGCAGTATTTT.

This clonotype showed up many times. V gene TRBV20-1 combines with J gene TRBJ2-3; TRBD1 matches 10 bases. The CDR3 is made up of 15 amino acids. Looked up from germline, CDR1 is DFQATT and CDR2 is SNEGSKA (reference sequence). The V segment lost 3 bases and the J segment 3 bases; nucleotides outside the gene matches: 6. Here the CDR3 DNA reads TGCAGTGCTAGTCCGACAGGGGGCCGGACAGATACGCAGTATTTT. Protein: CSASPTGGRTDTQYF.

In its sample, this clonotype was seen many times. This rearrangement joins TRBV20-1 to TRBJ1-5; D not resolved. Germline V gives CDR1 DFQATT, CDR2 SNEGSKA (reference sequence). CDR3 length equals 16 residues. V lost 5 bases to trimming and J lost 2 bases, with 19 bases between them. CDR3 in DNA: TGCAGTGCTTCTAATATTTGGGCAGGCGGCAATCAGCCCCAGCATTTT. Residues: CSASNIWAGGNQPQHF.

This clonotype was counted many times. The genes are TRBV10-3 and TRBJ2-2; unclear D gene. This CDR3 comprises 13 residues. Germline-derived CDR1 and CDR2 are ENHRY and SYGVKD. V was cut by 5 bases and J by 6 bases, with 10 bases left in between. CDR3 in DNA: TGTGCCATCAGTTACGATAGCCCCGGGGAGCTGTTTTTT. Its translation is CAISYDSPGELFF.

The table lists this clonotype with many counts. This rearrangement joins TRBV4-1 to TRBJ1-2, with TRBD1 as a possible D gene (5 bases). The CDR3 loop spans 12 amino acids. The V gene lost 5 bases and the J gene lost 3 bases, with 7 bases spanning the gap. The germline gives CDR1 MGHRA, CDR2 YSYEKL. CDR3 bases: TGCGCCAGCAGCGGGGGTCACTATGGCTACACCTTC. Encoded protein: CASSGGHYGYTF.

With respect to this clonotype: A read error may be the cause here, since a much bigger clone is one base away. The J gene is TRBJ2-5, the V gene TRBV5-5; no reliable D call. The CDR3 sequence is 11 residues long. The V gene lost 5 bases and the J gene lost 3 bases, with 5 bases spanning the gap. Germline values: CDR1 SGHKS, CDR2 YYEKEE (reference sequence). CDR3 DNA sequence: TGTGCCAGCAGATTTGAAGAGACCCAGTACTTC. It codes for CASRFEETQYF.

The rearrangement uses TRBV6-4 and TRBJ2-2, with D perhaps matching TRBD1 or TRBD2 (5 bases each). The CDR3 is 17 amino acids. Germline values: CDR1 MRHNA, CDR2 SNTAGT. V was cut by 3 bases and J by 6 bases, with 20 bases left in between. This CDR3 reads CASSENAGAMSAGELFF. Here the CDR3 DNA reads TGTGCCAGCAGTGAGAACGCCGGGGCTATGTCGGCCGGGGAGCTGTTTTTT.

This clonotype was counted at least ten times. The chain recombines TRBV28 with TRBJ1-2; 9 bases agree with TRBD1. Germline values: CDR1 MDHEN, CDR2 SYDVKM. The CDR3 length is 15 residues. V dropped 2 bases and J dropped 5; count of bases not matched to a gene: 6. The CDR3 region is CASSLRGQGQYGYTF. CDR3 in DNA: TGTGCCAGCAGTTTACGTGGACAGGGGCAGTATGGCTACACCTTC.

At least ten counts were recorded for this clonotype. This rearrangement joins TRBV20-1 to TRBJ2-7, with D maybe TRBD1 (6 bases). The V and J ends lost 6 bases and 2 bases respectively, with 14 bases between them. CDR1 is DFQATT and CDR2 is SNEGSKA in the germline V gene (reference sequence). The CDR3 has 13 amino acids. CDR3 bases: TGCAGTGCCATGGACAGCCAACCCTACGAGCAGTACTTC. It is translated as CSAMDSQPYEQYF.

J is TRBJ1-1 and V is TRBV5-1; no clear D gene. CDR1 and CDR2 (germline): SGHRS, YFSETQ. The length of the CDR3 is 12 residues. Deletions cut 4 bases from V and 9 bases from J, with 13 bases between. CDR3 nucleotide sequence: TGCGCCAGCAGCACGAGCGGGGTTCAAGCTTTCTTT. Its translation is CASSTSGVQAFF. Together with reference TRBV5-1 and TRBJ1-1, the CDR3 gives the full variable domain: KAGVTQTPRYLIKTRGQQVTLSCSPISGHRSVSWYQQTPGQGLQFLFEYFSETQRNKGNFPGRFSGRQFSNSRSEMNVSTLELGDSALYLCASSTSGVQAFFGQGTRLTVV.